Below are 32 T cell receptor beta chains sequenced from a single sample in a study of human T cells and chemical hapten exposure (dated by TCRdb to about 2021). The label giving this sample's time point can be read as: healthy volunteer bleed at 2 weeks. Total RNA was extracted from unfractionated whole blood collected in Tempus Blood RNA tubes. The method was RACE. The reads were generated on a NextSeq 500. TCRdb passed the public sequencing reads through fastp at Q25 and MiXCR, retaining productive beta sequences. One record per CDR3 amino acid sequence lists the most common genes and DNA. A total of about 46,000 distinct CDR3 sequences appear in this sample, 3.5% to 4.5% of them only once. The leading ten clones occupy approximately 1.6% of the sample. Sequenced material: whole blood. The receptor set was obtained from a female donor in good health. Some clones in this sample may be carry-over from other donors' samples.

At least ten counts were recorded for this clonotype. This chain joins TRBV5-4 and TRBJ2-3, with D possibly being TRBD1 (5 bases). V lost 1 base, J lost 2 bases, and 14 bases lay in between. The germline V gene encodes CDR1 SGHNT and CDR2 YYREEE (reference sequence). The CDR3 is 16 amino acids. The CDR3 DNA is TGTGCCAGCAGCTTGATTCCGGACAAAAACACAGATACGCAGTATTTT. It translates to CASSLIPDKNTDTQYF.

CDR3 region: CASANGRGPDTQYF. DNA of the CDR3: TGTGCCAGCGCGAACGGTAGGGGGCCAGATACGCAGTATTTT. This chain links TRBV12-3 or TRBV12-4 with TRBJ2-3, with 7 bases matching TRBD1. Losses at the gene ends were 8 bases for V and 4 bases for J; bases not matched to a gene: 9. The CDR3 has 14 residues.

There are many counts of this clonotype. CDR3: CASSYSKSQPQHF. In DNA form, the CDR3 reads TGTGCCAGCAGTTACTCGAAATCTCAGCCCCAGCATTTT. This chain connects TRBV6-5 to TRBJ1-5; the D is unclear. V lost 0 bases and J lost 6, with 6 bases in between. CDR1 is MNHEY and CDR2 is SVGAGI in the germline V gene. This CDR3 has 13 amino acids.

This clonotype was detected only once. V is TRBV6-6 and J is TRBJ1-1; possible D gene TRBD1, 6 bases. Germline V gene lookup returns CDR1 MNHNY and CDR2 SVGAGI (reference sequence). Trimming removed 4 bases at V and 12 bases at J, with 21 bases between. The CDR3 length is 14 residues. CDR3 region: CASSSLPGGGETFF. In DNA, the CDR3 is TGTGCCAGCAGTTCTCTCCCCGGAGGGGGGGAAACTTTCTTT.

This clonotype has a count of ten or more. The V and J genes are TRBV28 and TRBJ2-3, with D perhaps matching TRBD1 (5 bases). Germline lookup yields CDR1 MDHEN and CDR2 SYDVKM. Trimming took 2 bases from V and 3 from J, leaving 21 bases between them. This CDR3 has 18 amino acids. CDR3 region: CASSLRGTNRWLTDTQYF. DNA for the CDR3: TGTGCCAGCAGTTTAAGGGGCACTAATCGCTGGTTGACAGATACGCAGTATTTT.

This clonotype was seen many times. The rearrangement uses TRBV5-1 and TRBJ1-1, with D hard to call. Germline V gives CDR1 SGHRS, CDR2 YFSETQ. Trimming cost V 1 base and J 3 bases, with 7 bases left between them. CDR3 size: 13 residues. The CDR3 DNA is TGCGCCAGCAGCTTGTCTATCGACACTGAAGCTTTCTTT. This encodes CASSLSIDTEAFF.

This clonotype appeared many times. The rearrangement joins TRBV20-1 to TRBJ2-7; TRBD1 agrees at 7 bases. The CDR3 runs 13 residues. Germline V gene sequence: CDR1 DFQATT, CDR2 SNEGSKA (reference sequence). V lost 7 bases, J lost 6 bases, and 12 bases stayed unmatched. The CDR3 is CSVQRQGPTEQYF. Here the CDR3 DNA reads TGCAGTGTCCAAAGACAGGGCCCCACCGAGCAGTACTTC.

V and J are TRBV11-2 and TRBJ1-2, with D possibly being TRBD1 (6 bases). CDR3 size: 15 residues. Germline-derived CDR1 and CDR2 are SGHAT and FQNNGV. V lost 1 base and J 2 bases, leaving 11 bases between the germline ends. CDR3 residues: CASSLAAGANYGYTF. The CDR3, as DNA: TGTGCCAGCAGCTTAGCGGCAGGGGCGAACTATGGCTACACCTTC.

This clonotype was observed at least ten times. The chain is built from TRBV3-1 and TRBJ1-2, with a possible D match to TRBD1 (6 bases). CDR1 LGHDT and CDR2 YNNKEL come from the germline V gene (reference sequence). The CDR3 runs 12 residues. The V end was cut by 11 bases, the J end by 6 bases, with 16 bases between. The CDR3 is CAASPGGDGYTF. The CDR3 region has the DNA TGTGCCGCTTCACCGGGGGGCGATGGCTACACCTTC. Full variable domain (remainder filled in from reference TRBV3-1 and TRBJ1-2): DTAVSQTPKYLVTQMGNDKSIKCEQNLGHDTMYWYKQDSKKFLKIMFSYNNKELIINETVPNRFSPKSPDKAHLNLHINSLELGDSAVYFCAASPGGDGYTFGSGTRLTVV.

This clonotype was seen ten or more times. The chain recombines TRBV20-1 with TRBJ1-4; tentative D call: TRBD1 (5 bases). The V end was cut by 6 bases, the J end by 5 bases, with 13 bases between. Germline V gives CDR1 DFQATT, CDR2 SNEGSKA (reference sequence). This CDR3 has 13 amino acids. The CDR3 DNA reads as TGCAGTGCAGAAGACAGACGCAATGAAAAACTGTTTTTT. Amino acid sequence: CSAEDRRNEKLFF.

This clonotype showed up many times. The CDR3 is CSADRGQNEKLFF. The CDR3 DNA sequence: TGCAGTGCTGACAGGGGGCAAAATGAAAAACTGTTTTTT. The V and J genes are TRBV20-1 and TRBJ1-4; 10 positions agree with TRBD1. Per germline, CDR1 DFQATT and CDR2 SNEGSKA (reference sequence). J gave up 5 bases and V 5 bases, and 2 bases lay outside the gene matches. The CDR3 loop spans 13 amino acids.

This clonotype occurred many times. The chain employs TRBV11-1 and TRBJ1-1; 11 nucleotides line up with TRBD1. CDR1 and CDR2 (germline): SGHAT, FQDESV (reference sequence). V lost 5 bases and J lost 11; bases outside the gene matches: 7. This CDR3 spans 13 amino acids. CDR3 DNA: TGTGCCAGCAGCGCGGACAGGGGGCCGCGGGCTTTCTTT. Residues: CASSADRGPRAFF.

This clonotype was seen repeatedly, ten times or more. J is TRBJ2-1 and V is TRBV5-1; TRBD2 aligns across 12 bases. The CDR3 is 18 residues long. Germline CDR1 reads SGHRS; CDR2 reads YFSETQ. V lost 4 bases and J lost 0; bases outside the gene matches: 8. The CDR3 spells CASSPGLAGPSSYNEQFF. DNA for the CDR3: TGCGCCAGCAGCCCAGGACTAGCGGGGCCTAGCTCCTACAATGAGCAGTTCTTC.

This clonotype was recorded many times. The chain couples TRBV27 to TRBJ2-5, with D perhaps matching TRBD1 (6 bases). The CDR3 runs to 14 residues. Trimming took off 5 bases at V and 3 bases at J, with 13 bases between the two ends. Germline CDR1 MNHEY, CDR2 SMNVEV (reference sequence). This CDR3 is CASSGRDNKETQYF. The CDR3 DNA reads as TGTGCCAGCAGTGGAAGGGACAACAAAGAGACCCAGTACTTC.

This clonotype was detected ten times or more. The chain combines TRBV20-1 with TRBJ2-2; D uncertain. This CDR3 region has 13 residues. V shed 5 bases and J shed 5 bases, with 12 bases lying between them. Germline V gene lookup returns CDR1 DFQATT and CDR2 SNEGSKA (reference sequence). Here the CDR3 DNA reads TGCAGTGCTCCCAACCCCTATACCGGGGAGCTGTTTTTT. It yields the protein CSAPNPYTGELFF.

This clonotype was recorded many times. The rearrangement uses TRBV13 and TRBJ1-1; maybe TRBD1 (5 bases). V dropped 1 base and J dropped 7 bases, with 13 bases sitting between them. Per the germline V gene, CDR1 is PRHDT and CDR2 is FYEKMQ (reference sequence). The CDR3 runs to 14 residues. Here the CDR3 DNA reads TGTGCCAGCAGCTTAGTTGTACAGGCAAATGAAGCTTTCTTT. This encodes CASSLVVQANEAFF.

This clonotype was recorded at least ten times. The rearrangement links TRBV12-3 or TRBV12-4 to TRBJ1-5, with 7 bases identical to TRBD1. The CDR3 length is 13 residues. The V segment lost 7 bases and the J segment 5 bases; nucleotides outside the gene matches: 5. The CDR3 loop reads CASTRTGHQPQHF. CDR3 DNA: TGTGCCAGCACCAGGACAGGTCATCAGCCCCAGCATTTT.

This clonotype has at least ten counts. V is TRBV12-3 or TRBV12-4 and J is TRBJ2-5, with a weak D call TRBD2 (5 bases). CDR3 length: 14 amino acids. V dropped 4 bases and J dropped 11 bases, with 20 bases sitting between them. This CDR3 reads CASSSRARVSLQYF. Here the CDR3 DNA reads TGTGCCAGCAGTTCACGCGCGCGGGTCTCCCTACAGTACTTC.

This clonotype was detected many times. V and J are TRBV7-9 and TRBJ1-1, with 10 bases aligning to TRBD1. With 4 bases clipped from V and 0 bases from J, the junction kept 8 bases outside the gene matches. From germline, CDR1 is SEHNR and CDR2 FQNEAQ (reference sequence). The CDR3 covers 17 residues. CDR3 in DNA: TGTGCCAGCAGCTCGGACAGGGGGAAACGGATGAACACTGAAGCTTTCTTT. Encoded protein: CASSSDRGKRMNTEAFF.

This clonotype was observed many times. This sequence joins TRBV4-3 and TRBJ1-1; a possible D gene is TRBD1 (6 bases). V lost 0 bases to trimming and J lost 0 bases, with 11 bases between them. The length of the CDR3 is 16 residues. Germline lookup yields CDR1 LGHNA and CDR2 YSLEER. The CDR3 DNA is TGCGCCAGCAGCCAAGATGGGGCAGGGGTGAACACTGAAGCTTTCTTT. Its protein is CASSQDGAGVNTEAFF.

At least ten counts were recorded for this clonotype. CDR3 nucleotides: TGTGCCAGCAGTTCAACAGGGTTTCAACCTCAGCCCCAGCATTTT. It translates to CASSSTGFQPQPQHF. This chain uses TRBV28 with TRBJ1-5; a possible D gene is TRBD1 (6 bases). Germline lookup yields CDR1 MDHEN and CDR2 SYDVKM. Trimming shortened V by 4 bases and J by 6 bases, and 16 bases separated the two germline ends. This CDR3 comprises 15 residues.

Many counts were recorded for this clonotype. The rearrangement uses TRBV6-1 and TRBJ2-3, with 10 bases that match TRBD2. The germline V gene has CDR1 MNHNS and CDR2 SASEGT. Trimming took 4 bases from V and 0 from J; bases not matched to a gene: 4. CDR3 length equals 16 residues. The chain's CDR3 is CASSGLAGTSTDTQYF. Here the CDR3 DNA reads TGTGCCAGCAGTGGACTAGCGGGCACTAGCACAGATACGCAGTATTTT.

The chain carries TRBV28 and TRBJ2-5, with no clear D. Trimming took off 4 bases at V and 5 bases at J, with 23 bases between the two ends. The germline CDR1 and CDR2 sequences are MDHEN and SYDVKM. CDR3 length equals 17 residues. The CDR3 reads CASSSPQTPVLLETQYF. CDR3 sequence (DNA): TGTGCCAGCAGTTCCCCTCAAACTCCAGTATTACTGGAGACCCAGTACTTC.

At least ten counts were recorded for this clonotype. The chain couples TRBV28 to TRBJ1-2; D uncertain. Germline loops: CDR1 MDHEN, CDR2 SYDVKM. The V gene lost 7 bases and the J gene lost 4 bases, with 13 bases spanning the gap. This CDR3 region has 13 residues. The DNA for the CDR3 is TGTGCCAGCAACCTACTCACAAGCTATGGCTACACCTTC. This translates into CASNLLTSYGYTF.

This clonotype was seen many times. This rearrangement joins TRBV6-5 to TRBJ1-1; TRBD1 is a possible D gene (5 bases). The CDR3 extends over 15 amino acids. With 3 bases removed from V and 3 bases from J, the gap between germline ends came to 14 bases. The germline CDR1 and CDR2 sequences are MNHEY and SVGAGI. CDR3 region: CASSYGGGPHTEAFF. The CDR3 nucleotides are TGTGCCAGCAGTTATGGGGGAGGGCCCCACACTGAAGCTTTCTTT.

This clonotype has at least ten counts. Mismatch with germline at one junction end may stem from a read error. J is TRBJ1-6 and V is TRBV12-3 or TRBV12-4, with 11 nucleotides matching TRBD1. This CDR3 has 12 amino acids. CDR3 nucleotides: TGTGCCAGCAGTTACTCCGGGACAGGGGGAACTTTT. Protein product: CASSYSGTGGTF.

This clonotype was found many times. The chain links TRBV20-1 to TRBJ1-6; a possible D gene is TRBD1 (5 bases). CDR3 size: 16 residues. Germline V gives CDR1 DFQATT, CDR2 SNEGSKA (reference sequence). The V end was cut by 2 bases, the J end by 9 bases, with 20 bases between. The CDR3 DNA is TGCAGTGCTAGAATGGGCGGGGTAGGGACGAGTTCACCCCTCCACTTT. This codes for CSARMGGVGTSSPLHF.

Regarding this clonotype: This may arise from a read error, as a much more abundant clone is one base away. The conserved phenylalanine or tryptophan is not found at the CDR3 terminus, so this likely reflects a read error. V gene TRBV6-2 or TRBV6-3 combines with J gene TRBJ2-7; possible D gene TRBD2, 6 bases. Germline V gene lookup returns CDR1 MNHEY and CDR2 SVGEGT. The ends were cut back, 7 bases at V and 6 bases at J, with 10 bases in the middle. This CDR3 has 11 amino acids. The CDR3 DNA is TGTGCCAGCATTGAGGGAGGCGAGCAGTACCTC. Amino acids: CASIEGGEQYL.

Only a few counts were recorded for this clonotype. The chain recombines TRBV5-4 with TRBJ2-7; 8 bases are shared with TRBD1. The V and J ends lost 3 bases and 6 bases, in that order; junction bases with no gene match: 2. CDR3 length: 12 residues. The V gene's germline CDR1 is SGHNT and CDR2 YYREEE (reference sequence). The CDR3 is CASSWDRSEQYF. The CDR3 coding sequence is TGTGCCAGCAGCTGGGACAGGAGCGAGCAGTACTTC.

The genes are TRBV7-9 and TRBJ2-2; the match to TRBD2 covers 10 bases. The V segment lost 5 bases and the J segment 4 bases; nucleotides outside the gene matches: 7. This CDR3 region has 16 residues. The V gene's germline CDR1 is SEHNR and CDR2 FQNEAQ (reference sequence). In nucleotides, the CDR3 is TGTGCCAGCAGCCCCCCGGGACTAGCGACCACCGGGGAGCTGTTTTTT. It codes for CASSPPGLATTGELFF.

This clonotype showed up just a few times. The rearrangement uses TRBV7-2 and TRBJ2-3, with 10 positions matching TRBD2. V gave up 4 bases and J gave up 2 bases; unmatched junction bases: 18. The CDR3 length is 20 residues. In germline, CDR1 is SGHTA, CDR2 FQGNSA. The CDR3 DNA sequence: TGTGCCAGCAGCTCCCCCGGGAAGCGGGGGGGCCCATCCTTCACAGATACGCAGTATTTT. The encoded protein is CASSSPGKRGGPSFTDTQYF.

This clonotype was counted at least ten times. This chain joins TRBV29-1 and TRBJ1-1, with 7 bases identical to TRBD1. CDR1 is SQVTM, CDR2 ANQGSEA, per germline. This CDR3 is built from 13 residues. The J segment lost 5 bases and the V segment lost 4 bases, leaving 7 bases of the junction unmatched. CDR3 in amino acids: CSVAGTEGTEAFF. CDR3 nucleotide sequence: TGCAGCGTTGCAGGGACAGAGGGGACTGAAGCTTTCTTT.